The sequence of this T cell receptor beta chain was determined in a study of identical twins. Study-level results: Fewer insertions were carried by abundant cord blood beta clonotypes, but none was seen in memory repertoires. Findings depended on cross-sectional statistics rather than tracking the same donors. Model-predicted out-of-frame TCR alpha sharing fell below observed values in monozygotic twins.

V lost 8 bases, J lost 1 base, and 9 bases lay in between. Germline CDR1 is ENHRY and CDR2 is SYGVKD. The CDR3 covers 14 residues. In TCRdb, the 5' RACE reads were re-called with MiXCR into one record per CDR3 protein. There are about 250,000 distinct CDR3 sequences in the sample; approximately 6.8% occur only once, and under 6% lies in the top ten. This clonotype has more than one count but fewer than ten. Its antigen is not known. This sample was shared with a second study, whose subject was yellow fever vaccine responses in identical twins.

Sequenced material: CD8+ T cells sorted from blood. The origin of this receptor is a woman under 30 in good health. The chain combines TRBV10-3 with TRBJ2-6; D is unresolved. CDR3 nucleotides: TGTGCCATCCCGACCCTATCTGGGGCCAACGTCCTGACTTTC. Translated: CAIPTLSGANVLTF.